The 29 T cell receptor beta chains listed next were all sequenced from one sample in a study of shared clonotypes between healthy human individuals. Generated by immunoSEQ multiplex PCR, the TCRdb table keeps only in-frame clones and is missing some. The sample lists more than 2,000,000 clones; more than 80% were seen once. Input material: naive CD4+ T cells from PBMCs. Described subset: CD45RA+ positively selected. These receptor sequences come from a man between 18 and 35 years old in good health. Some clones in this sample may be carry-over from other donors' samples.

The CDR3 nucleotides are TGTGCCAGCAGTGCGCGGACAGGGTCCAGCTCCTACGAGCAGTACTTC. This gives the protein CASSARTGSSSYEQYF. The rearrangement links TRBV6-1 to TRBJ2-7; 8 positions agree with TRBD1. V lost 4 bases to trimming and J lost 0 bases; unmatched junction nucleotides: 8. There are 16 residues in the CDR3. Germline V gene data show CDR1 as MNHNS and CDR2 as SASEGT.

The V call is TRBV5-1, the J call TRBJ1-2; D is unresolved. V was cut by 0 bases and J by 4 bases, with 10 bases left in between. CDR3 size: 14 residues. Germline CDR1 SGHRS, CDR2 YFSETQ. The CDR3 nucleotides read TGCGCCAGCAGCTTGGACCCGGGCTCCTATGGCTACACCTTC. Its protein is CASSLDPGSYGYTF.

The CDR3 DNA reads as TGTGCCTCCGGGACGGTCGGAAACACCATATATTTT. Its protein product is CASGTVGNTIYF. V gene TRBV19 combines with J gene TRBJ1-3, with D possibly being TRBD1 (5 bases). There are 12 residues in the CDR3. Germline CDR1 is LNHDA and CDR2 is SQIVND (reference sequence). The V and J ends lost 11 bases and 4 bases respectively, with 12 bases between them.

V usage is TRBV15 and J usage is TRBJ1-5, with no clear D. Germline CDR1 reads LNHNV; CDR2 reads YYDKDF (reference sequence). The CDR3 sequence is 14 residues long. Trimming removed 0 bases from V and 6 bases from J, with 9 bases in between. The CDR3: CATSRDLRPQPQHF. CDR3 in DNA: TGTGCCACCAGCAGAGATCTAAGACCTCAGCCCCAGCATTTT.

This rearrangement joins TRBV7-2 to TRBJ2-1, with D maybe TRBD2 (6 bases). CDR1 is SGHTA and CDR2 is FQGNSA in the germline V gene. This CDR3 spans 15 amino acids. V lost 3 bases and J lost 4, with 13 bases in between. CDR3 sequence: CASSLAAGRYNEQFF. The CDR3 bases are TGTGCCAGCAGCTTGGCAGCGGGTCGTTACAATGAGCAGTTCTTC. Filled out from reference TRBV7-2 and TRBJ2-1, the complete variable domain reads GAGVSQSPSNKVTEKGKDVELRCDPISGHTALYWYRQSLGQGLEFLIYFQGNSAPDKSGLPSDRFSAERTGGSVSTLTIQRTQQEDSAVYLCASSLAAGRYNEQFFGPGTRLTVL.

A single count supports this clone. This same CDR3 is encoded by further DNA sequences in the sample. The chain recombines TRBV28 with TRBJ1-1; TRBD1 matches 7 bases. J was trimmed by 5 bases and V by 5 bases; bases with no gene match: 8. The CDR3 runs to 14 residues. CDR1 and CDR2 (germline): MDHEN, SYDVKM. In DNA form, the CDR3 reads TGTGCCAGCAGTCTTTCAGGGGGTGGGACTGAAGCTTTCTTT. This sequence encodes CASSLSGGGTEAFF.

Note on this clone: The junction shows a germline mismatch at one end, possibly a read error. This chain joins TRBV7-2 and TRBJ1-1; D is unresolved. Germline V lookup: CDR1 SGHTA, CDR2 FQGNSA. There are 13 residues in the CDR3. CDR3 nucleotide sequence: TGTGCCAGCAAAACTAGGCCCAACAGTGAAGCTTTCTTT. Amino acid sequence: CASKTRPNSEAFF. Variable domain in full (rest from reference TRBV7-2 and TRBJ1-1): GAGVSQSPSNKVTEKGKDVELRCDPISGHTALYWYRQSLGQGLEFLIYFQGNSAPDKSGLPSDRFSAERTGGSVSTLTIQRTQQEDSAVYLCASKTRPNSEAFFGQGTRLTVV.

The genes are TRBV30 and TRBJ1-1; the D is unclear. The CDR3 contains 14 residues. V lost 0 bases and J 9 bases, leaving 17 bases between the germline ends. Germline V gives CDR1 GTSNPN, CDR2 SVGIG (reference sequence). The CDR3 bases are TGTGCCTGGAGTGTCGGTGGAGGGATCGTTCAAGCTTTCTTT. This codes for CAWSVGGGIVQAFF.

The chain is built from TRBV7-2 and TRBJ1-1; D gene ambiguous. The germline V gene encodes CDR1 SGHTA and CDR2 FQGNSA. Trimming took off 3 bases at V and 6 bases at J, with 14 bases between the two ends. The CDR3 is 14 amino acids. The CDR3 nucleotides read TGTGCCAGCAGCTTGGACCCGGGCGTTGCTGAAGCTTTCTTT. It yields the protein CASSLDPGVAEAFF.

The J gene is TRBJ1-1, the V gene TRBV28; D gene unclear. This CDR3 is 14 amino acids long. V was pared by 6 bases and J by 8 bases, with 19 bases between. Germline V CDR1 and CDR2: MDHEN, SYDVKM. This CDR3 is CASRLPQFSGEAFF. CDR3 in DNA: TGTGCCAGCAGACTACCCCAATTCTCAGGAGAAGCTTTCTTT.

This clone came up once. The V and J genes are TRBV5-6 and TRBJ1-1; D is perhaps TRBD1 (5 bases). Germline CDR1 is SGHDT and CDR2 is YYEEEE. The CDR3 loop spans 13 amino acids. The ends were cut back, 1 base at V and 11 bases at J, with 15 bases in the middle. This CDR3 is CASSLRGRFVAFF. The CDR3 DNA reads as TGTGCCAGCAGCTTGAGGGGACGCTTCGTGGCTTTCTTT.

This chain links TRBV20-1 with TRBJ2-7, with D hard to call. CDR1 is DFQATT and CDR2 is SNEGSKA in the germline V gene (reference sequence). Trimming shortened V by 3 bases and J by 4 bases, and 7 bases separated the two germline ends. The CDR3 has 11 amino acids. CDR3 DNA sequence: TGCAGTGCTAGGTTTCAGTACGAGCAGTACTTC. The encoded protein is CSARFQYEQYF.

To note about this clone: The sample carries other DNA sequences with the same CDR3. The chain recombines TRBV5-1 with TRBJ1-4, with a possible D match to TRBD1 (6 bases). Germline CDR1 SGHRS, CDR2 YFSETQ. The V and J ends lost 0 bases and 0 bases respectively, with 9 bases between them. This CDR3 has 16 amino acids. In nucleotides, the CDR3 is TGCGCCAGCAGCTTGGCTGGGGGCGCAACTAATGAAAAACTGTTTTTT. Translating gives CASSLAGGATNEKLFF.

The V call is TRBV6-5, the J call TRBJ2-1; D might be TRBD1 or TRBD2, each matching 5 bases. The CDR3 sequence is 15 residues long. Between the trimmed V and J ends, which lost 6 bases and 3 bases, there was a span of 15 bases. CDR1 is MNHEY and CDR2 is SVGAGI in the germline V gene. The CDR3 bases are TGTGCCAGCAGACGCCGGGGCCAGGTCTACAATGAGCAGTTCTTC. This gives the protein CASRRRGQVYNEQFF.

The J gene is TRBJ1-1, the V gene TRBV5-1; 7 bases are a match to TRBD1. The germline V gene encodes CDR1 SGHRS and CDR2 YFSETQ. The CDR3 is 16 residues long. The ends lost 0 bases at V and 0 bases at J; junction bases unmatched: 5. The CDR3 reads CASSLGGGQLNTEAFF. For the CDR3, the DNA is TGCGCCAGCAGCTTGGGAGGGGGACAGCTGAACACTGAAGCTTTCTTT.

The chain recombines TRBV4-3 with TRBJ2-7; D might be TRBD2 (5 bases). The germline CDR1 and CDR2 sequences are LGHNA and YSLEER. V was cut by 0 bases and J by 2 bases, with 14 bases left in between. The CDR3 contains 16 residues. The CDR3 bases are TGCGCCAGCAGCCAAGATAGGACTCAAGCGCCCTACGAGCAGTACTTC. Translation: CASSQDRTQAPYEQYF.

CDR3 sequence: CSVERGRTSGYNEQFF. CDR3 in DNA: TGCAGCGTTGAAAGGGGCCGGACTAGCGGATACAATGAGCAGTTCTTC. V and J are TRBV29-1 and TRBJ2-1, with 10 positions matching TRBD2. The CDR3 loop spans 16 amino acids. The V gene's germline CDR1 is SQVTM and CDR2 ANQGSEA. V trimming: 2 bases; J trimming: 4 bases; junction bases outside the gene matches: 8.

V gene TRBV5-1 combines with J gene TRBJ2-5; the match to TRBD1 covers 7 bases. This CDR3 comprises 15 residues. Germline V gene data show CDR1 as SGHRS and CDR2 as YFSETQ. The trim removed 0 bases at V and 1 base at J, leaving 3 bases unmatched. The CDR3 DNA reads as TGCGCCAGCAGCTTGGTTAACAGGGGCCAAGAGACCCAGTACTTC. Translated, it gives CASSLVNRGQETQYF.

This rearrangement joins TRBV7-7 to TRBJ2-3; 12 nucleotides line up with TRBD1. Trimming took 5 bases from V and 5 from J; bases not matched to a gene: 11. Germline V gene lookup returns CDR1 SSHAT and CDR2 FNYEAQ (reference sequence). The CDR3 is 17 residues long. The CDR3 here is CASSPNRDRGRGDTQYF. DNA of the CDR3: TGTGCCAGCAGCCCAAACCGGGACAGGGGGCGCGGAGATACGCAGTATTTT.

This chain's CDR3 is CAISASSGGSTDTQYF. DNA of the CDR3: TGTGCCATCAGTGCCTCGAGCGGGGGATCCACAGATACGCAGTATTTT. The rearrangement uses TRBV10-3 and TRBJ2-3; 8 nucleotides agree with TRBD2. This CDR3 contains 16 residues. The trim removed 4 bases at V and 2 bases at J, leaving 8 bases unmatched. Germline V gives CDR1 ENHRY, CDR2 SYGVKD.

This chain uses TRBV5-6 with TRBJ1-1; possible D gene TRBD1, 5 bases. The CDR3 is made up of 16 amino acids. Germline-derived CDR1 and CDR2 are SGHDT and YYEEEE. Trimming took 3 bases from V and 1 from J, leaving 16 bases between them. The CDR3 DNA sequence: TGTGCCAGCAGCTCCACAAGTGACAGACAGAACACTGAAGCTTTCTTT. It translates to CASSSTSDRQNTEAFF.

V is TRBV6-1 and J is TRBJ2-1; D may be TRBD1 (6 bases). This CDR3 is 15 amino acids long. CDR1 and CDR2 from the germline V gene are MNHNS and SASEGT. The germline V and J ends were trimmed by 6 bases and 4 bases, with 16 bases remaining between them. The CDR3 sequence is CASREKTDRYNEQFF. The CDR3 region has the DNA TGTGCCAGCAGGGAGAAAACCGACAGGTACAATGAGCAGTTCTTC.

The rearrangement joins TRBV6-5 to TRBJ1-2; D is undetermined. Germline V gene data show CDR1 as MNHEY and CDR2 as SVGAGI. This CDR3 region has 15 residues. Trimming stripped 0 bases from V and 6 bases from J, with 14 bases between. CDR3 nucleotides: TGTGCCAGCAGTTACTCTCCCCCCTTCGGGGATGGCTACACCTTC. Translation gives CASSYSPPFGDGYTF.

V usage is TRBV6-1 and J usage is TRBJ2-3; 8 nucleotides match TRBD2. The J segment lost 2 bases and the V segment lost 6 bases, leaving 4 bases of the junction unmatched. Germline V gene sequence: CDR1 MNHNS, CDR2 SASEGT. The CDR3 has 14 residues. CDR3 nucleotide sequence: TGTGCCAGCAGATCGGGGGGGGCCACAGATACGCAGTATTTT. Amino acids: CASRSGGATDTQYF.

The rearrangement joins TRBV2 to TRBJ2-5; D is undetermined. The CDR3 length is 12 residues. Trimming pared 8 bases from V and 2 bases from J, leaving 9 bases between. Germline V gene data show CDR1 as SNHLY and CDR2 as FYNNEI. The DNA for the CDR3 is TGTGCCAGCGTGCGGTCTCAAGAGACCCAGTACTTC. Translating it yields CASVRSQETQYF.

The chain combines TRBV29-1 with TRBJ2-7; TRBD1 matches 9 bases. Germline values: CDR1 SQVTM, CDR2 ANQGSEA. This CDR3 comprises 11 residues. V gave up 8 bases and J gave up 6 bases; unmatched junction bases: 5. CDR3 sequence: CSTRDRVEQYF. The CDR3 coding sequence is TGCAGCACCCGGGACAGGGTCGAGCAGTACTTC.

DNA of the CDR3: TGTGCCTGGAGACAGCAGGGGGGTGGCAATCAGCCCCAGCATTTT. It specifies CAWRQQGGGNQPQHF. The rearrangement uses TRBV30 and TRBJ1-5; 7 nucleotides align to TRBD1. Trimming at V came to 3 bases and at J to 2 bases, leaving 7 bases not matched to a gene. The germline gives CDR1 GTSNPN, CDR2 SVGIG (reference sequence). The CDR3 is made up of 15 amino acids.

The chain has TRBV18 and TRBJ2-2; the D is unclear. Trimming shortened V by 4 bases and J by 3 bases, and 12 bases separated the two germline ends. In germline, CDR1 is KGHSH, CDR2 LQKENI. This CDR3 spans 15 amino acids. CDR3 sequence: CASSRNIGDTGELFF. The CDR3 DNA is TGTGCCAGCTCACGGAACATTGGGGACACCGGGGAGCTGTTTTTT.

The chain employs TRBV7-9 and TRBJ1-6; possible D gene TRBD1, 5 bases. Germline V lookup: CDR1 SEHNR, CDR2 FQNEAQ (reference sequence). Trimming removed 4 bases from V and 8 bases from J, with 6 bases in between. The CDR3 has 12 amino acids. The CDR3 nucleotides are TGTGCCAGCAGCTGGGGGGATTCACCCCTCCACTTT. As protein: CASSWGDSPLHF.